The sequence of this T cell receptor (beta chain) was determined in a study of cytomegalovirus exposure and HLA in healthy donors. This clone was detected only a few times. The CDR3 extends over 13 amino acids. Trimming pared 6 bases from V and 8 bases from J, leaving 16 bases between. Looked up from germline, CDR1 is MNHNY and CDR2 is SVGAGI (reference sequence). The PCR used 60 Vbeta and 13 Jbeta primers. Sequencing used immunoSEQ multiplex PCR; TCRdb keeps in-frame clones, though not all of them. The sample holds approximately 200,000 clones, roughly 80% seen once. This TCR was recovered from a woman between 18 and 29 years old in good health and CMV-seronegative. The chain employs TRBV6-6 and TRBJ1-1; a possible D gene is TRBD1 (6 bases). Specimen: PBMCs. The CDR3 DNA reads as TGTGCCAGCAGCCAGAACCTAGGACAGGAAGCTTTCTTT. Encoded protein: CASSQNLGQEAFF.